This TCR beta chain emerged from a study of CD8+CD57+ T cells in acquired aplastic anemia. Across the whole study: The sorted CD4+ and CD8+ cells yielded an average approximately 3.3 ug of DNA. Points from the study as a whole: With respect to CD8+ Simpson's diversity, patients and controls did not differ significantly. Fewer than 30 CD8+ CDR3 sequences were shared between patients and controls.

CDR3 length: 11 residues. The germline V gene encodes CDR1 MGHDK and CDR2 SYGVNS. Trimming removed 6 bases from V and 2 bases from J, with 5 bases in between. Genomic DNA served as template for TCR beta VDJ and CDR3 profiling. TCRdb passed the reads through MiXCR, listing each CDR3 protein once. This repertoire shows 150,000 to 200,000 distinct CDR3 sequences, 55% to 70% found once; its top ten account for about half. To note about this clonotype: Its matching antigen is unknown.

Sequencing input: sorted CD4+, CD8+, or CD8+CD57+ T cells (not recorded which) from PBMCs. This sequence originates from a human donor with severe aplastic anemia or a healthy control (not recorded which). This chain joins TRBV25-1 and TRBJ2-7, with D hard to call. CDR3: CASRTPYEQYF. The CDR3 nucleotides are TGTGCCAGCAGGACCCCCTACGAGCAGTACTTC.